This is a list of T cell receptor beta chains from one sample in a study of Ad26.COV2.S vaccination and SARS-CoV-2 variants. Only in-frame clones appear in the TCRdb table, and some are missing; sequencing was by immunoSEQ multiplex PCR. The table shows 350,000 to 450,000 clones, with 80% to 95% occurring only once. The sample consisted of peripheral blood, taken in a trial of Ad26.COV2.S vaccine versus placebo. These receptor sequences come from a person aged 18-65 years who received the Ad26.COV2.S COVID-19 vaccine or a placebo. The CDR3 runs from the conserved cysteine through the conserved F or W. A D gene is named only where the DNA matches it firmly. Size values are once, few and many counts, or a class for expanded clones, and some rows have none.

CDR3aa,CDR3nt,j_gene,d_gene,v_gene,abundance
CASSENLTSYTF,TGTGCCAGCAGTGAAAATCTGACCAGCTACACCTTC,TRBJ1-2,-,TRBV2,-
CASSLGPASGTGELFF,TGCGCCAGCAGCTTGGGCCCGGCTAGTGGCACCGGGGAGCTGTTTTTT,TRBJ2-2,-,TRBV5-1,once
CASSLFPGQGAEGYTF,TGCGCCAGCAGCCTATTTCCGGGACAGGGCGCAGAGGGCTACACCTTC,TRBJ1-2,TRBD1,TRBV5-1,-
CASSPRTVHYGYTF,TGTGCCAGCAGCCCCCGGACAGTTCACTATGGCTACACCTTC,TRBJ1-2,-,TRBV5-8,-
CASSLRLAGGPRETQYF,TGTGCCAGCAGCCTAAGACTAGCGGGGGGGCCGCGAGAGACCCAGTACTTC,TRBJ2-5,TRBD2,TRBV5-8,-
CASSVGQEHNQPQHF,TGTGCCAGCAGCGTAGGTCAGGAGCACAATCAGCCCCAGCATTTT,TRBJ1-5,-,TRBV9,once
CATSNLGVSNEKLFF,TGTGCCACCAGTAACCTGGGAGTATCTAATGAAAAACTGTTTTTT,TRBJ1-4,-,TRBV15,-
CASSLDEGEAFF,TGTGCCAGCAGCTTAGATGAGGGTGAAGCTTTCTTT,TRBJ1-1,-,TRBV11-3,-
CASSDGGAYNEQFF,TGCGCCAGCAGTGATGGGGGAGCATACAATGAGCAGTTCTTC,TRBJ2-1,-,TRBV10-1,-
CASSSRSQTGLNQPQHF,TGTGCCAGCAGTTCTAGGTCCCAAACAGGGCTCAATCAGCCCCAGCATTTT,TRBJ1-5,-,TRBV6-2/TRBV6-3,-
CASSQEFRALNTGELFF,TGCGCCAGCAGCCAAGAGTTTAGAGCTTTGAACACCGGGGAGCTGTTTTTT,TRBJ2-2,-,TRBV4-3,-
CATGGGRGPGELFF,TGTGCCACCGGCGGGGGGCGAGGTCCCGGGGAGCTGTTTTTT,TRBJ2-2,TRBD2,TRBV6-4,-
CASSPWGAGEDTQYF,TGTGCCAGTTCCCCCTGGGGCGCAGGGGAAGATACGCAGTATTTT,TRBJ2-3,-,TRBV19,-
CASSPRIAEGRMNTEAFF,TGTGCCAGCTCACCGAGAATAGCGGAGGGGAGAATGAACACTGAAGCTTTCTTT,TRBJ1-1,-,TRBV18,-
CASSSRQGGGGYTF,TGTGCCAGCAGCAGTAGACAGGGCGGCGGTGGCTACACCTTC,TRBJ1-2,TRBD1,TRBV5-4,few
CASGPTGSGMNTEAFF,TGTGCCAGCGGACCGACAGGGTCTGGGATGAACACTGAAGCTTTCTTT,TRBJ1-1,TRBD1,TRBV9,-
CATSRDSLTGWPAKPYEQYF,TGTGCCACCAGCAGAGATTCACTGACAGGTTGGCCCGCTAAGCCATACGAGCAGTACTTC,TRBJ2-7,-,TRBV15,once
CASSPRTGENGYTF,TGTGCCAGCAGTCCAAGGACAGGGGAAAATGGCTACACCTTC,TRBJ1-2,TRBD1,TRBV27,-
CASSPVLAPLHF,TGTGCCAGCAGTCCCGTTCTGGCACCCCTCCACTTT,TRBJ1-6,-,TRBV6-5,-
CAWDVLGGGADTQYF,TGTGCCTGGGACGTATTGGGCGGGGGGGCTGATACGCAGTATTTT,TRBJ2-3,TRBD2,TRBV30,-
CASSLPRQGDYGYTF,TGTGCCAGCAGCTTACCAAGACAGGGTGACTATGGCTACACCTTC,TRBJ1-2,TRBD1,TRBV7-2,-
CAISSTPGDSPLHF,TGTGCCATCAGTTCGACCCCGGGGGATTCACCCCTCCACTTT,TRBJ1-6,-,TRBV10-3,-
CASSTSTGSEQYF,TGCGCCAGCAGCACCTCGACAGGCTCCGAGCAGTACTTC,TRBJ2-7,-,TRBV4-3,-
CASSGRGFYNNQPQHF,TGTGCCAGCAGTGGCAGGGGCTTTTATAACAATCAGCCCCAGCATTTT,TRBJ1-5,-,TRBV2,-
CASGLAGTSGVETQYF,TGTGCTAGTGGTTTGGCGGGGACTAGCGGGGTTGAGACCCAGTACTTC,TRBJ2-5,TRBD2,TRBV12-5,-
CASGLAVETQYF,TGTGCCAGCGGTCTTGCTGTGGAGACCCAGTACTTC,TRBJ2-5,-,TRBV12-3/TRBV12-4,-
CASSRTEGVNTEAFF,TGCGCCAGCAGCCGGACAGAGGGGGTGAACACTGAAGCTTTCTTT,TRBJ1-1,-,TRBV4-1,few
CASSVAGTTRQETQYF,TGTGCCAGCAGCGTAGCGGGGACTACTCGACAAGAGACCCAGTACTTC,TRBJ2-5,TRBD2,TRBV9,-
CASSIPRQGMAKNIQYF,TGTGCCAGTAGTATCCCTAGACAGGGGATGGCCAAAAACATTCAGTACTTC,TRBJ2-4,TRBD1,TRBV19,-
CASSSGTGTPYGYTF,TGTGCCAGCAGCTCAGGGACAGGCACCCCCTATGGCTACACCTTC,TRBJ1-2,TRBD1,TRBV7-8,-
CASSQQGREGEKLFF,TGCGCCAGCAGTCAACAGGGCAGGGAGGGGGAAAAACTGTTTTTT,TRBJ1-4,-,TRBV23-1,-
CASSTGFAEAFF,TGTGCCAGTAGCACAGGGTTCGCTGAAGCTTTCTTT,TRBJ1-1,-,TRBV19,-
CSASISKGAFF,TGCAGTGCTAGTATCAGTAAAGGAGCTTTCTTT,TRBJ1-1,-,TRBV20-1,-
CASSPGTGAPPYYGYTF,TGTGCCAGCTCACCAGGGACAGGAGCCCCCCCATACTATGGCTACACCTTC,TRBJ1-2,TRBD1,TRBV18,-
CSVVSQILNPDTQYF,TGCAGCGTTGTGTCACAGATCCTAAACCCAGATACGCAGTATTTT,TRBJ2-3,-,TRBV29-1,-
CASSSWDRVSSSPLHF,TGTGCCAGCAGTTCCTGGGACAGGGTATCCAGTTCACCCCTCCACTTT,TRBJ1-6,TRBD1,TRBV27,-
CASSPSDTQYF,TGTGCCAGCTCACCGTCAGATACGCAGTATTTT,TRBJ2-3,-,TRBV18,once
CASSLNRGANEKLFF,TGTGCCAGCAGCTTAAACAGGGGAGCTAATGAAAAACTGTTTTTT,TRBJ1-4,TRBD1,TRBV7-2,-
CASSDNRDRVRYTF,TGTGCCAGCAGTGACAACCGGGACAGGGTTCGCTACACCTTC,TRBJ1-2,TRBD1,TRBV25-1,-
CASSPGTGGGSQPQHF,TGTGCCAGCAGCCCCGGGACAGGGGGCGGGTCTCAGCCCCAGCATTTT,TRBJ1-5,TRBD1,TRBV7-9,-
CASSLQGRNYEQYF,TGTGCCAGCAGCTTACAGGGGCGAAATTACGAGCAGTACTTC,TRBJ2-7,TRBD1,TRBV5-8,-
CASSVSGTSQTQYF,TGTGCCAGCAGCGTATCCGGGACAAGCCAGACCCAGTACTTC,TRBJ2-5,-,TRBV9,-
CASSWAHTDTQYF,TGCGCCAGCTCGTGGGCGCACACAGATACGCAGTATTTT,TRBJ2-3,-,TRBV4-3,-
CASSLADGVYGYTF,TGTGCCAGCAGCTTAGCGGACGGGGTCTATGGCTACACCTTC,TRBJ1-2,-,TRBV7-6,-